This TCR beta chain was identified in a study of a mutant IDH1 vaccine in newly diagnosed glioma. Study-level background: Patients, over weeks 1, 3, 5, 7, 11, 15, 19 and 23, received a total of eight vaccinations. Patients got radiotherapy, temozolomide, or both beforehand, and most got both. Study results and limitations: Seemingly, top peripheral T cell clonotype changes bore no relation to pseudoprogression.

As to time point: week 11, during vaccination. In every dose of vaccine, 300 ug of mutant IDH1 20-mer peptide was given alongside topical imiquimod. Some clones are missing from TCRdb's copy, which holds only in-frame ones; the method was immunoSEQ multiplex PCR. The sample holds about 62,000 clones; approximately 90% are singletons and the top ten take less than 2%. For this clone: Its target is not known.

The CDR3 is made up of 15 amino acids. V lost 6 bases, J lost 4 bases, and 18 bases lay in between. The germline CDR1 and CDR2 sequences are MNHEY and SVGAGI. The chain links TRBV6-5 to TRBJ1-1; tentative D call: TRBD1 (5 bases). This receptor was taken from a man aged 40-49 years with glioma. The starting material was PBMCs, obtained from a glioma patient whose treatment included an IDH1 peptide vaccine. This CDR3 is CASSPPIWGGTEAFF. In DNA form, the CDR3 reads TGTGCCAGCAGCCCCCCGATTTGGGGGGGCACTGAAGCTTTCTTT.